These 22 T cell receptor beta chains were all obtained from the same sample, sequenced in a study of radiotherapy plus CTLA-4 blockade in lung cancer listed by TCRdb under 2018. The receptor library was made with the immunoSEQ multiplex PCR assay. TCRdb took over this immuneACCESS table, retaining in-frame rearrangements with V and J assigned. Such tables are incomplete; in checked studies, under half of the missing clones stem from an unresolved V gene, and the remainder is unexplained. Present in this sample are about 43,000 clones, about two thirds of which were seen just once. The ten most abundant clones make up roughly 25% of the sample. The starting material was peripheral blood, obtained from a patient treated with radiotherapy plus ipilimumab. Every receptor here comes from a human donor with non-small cell lung cancer who had a partial response to radiotherapy plus ipilimumab.

The V gene is TRBV5-5, the J gene TRBJ2-1, with D perhaps matching TRBD2 (5 bases). Trimming took off 2 bases at V and 0 bases at J, with 12 bases between the two ends. This CDR3 comprises 16 residues. The germline CDR1 and CDR2 sequences are SGHKS and YYEKEE (reference sequence). The CDR3 here is CASSLDYQSSYNEQFF. The CDR3 DNA reads TGTGCCAGCAGCTTAGACTACCAGAGCTCCTACAATGAGCAGTTCTTC. Based on the CDR3 plus reference TRBV5-5 and TRBJ2-1, the full variable domain is DAGVTQSPTHLIKTRGQQVTLRCSPISGHKSVSWYQQVLGQGPQFIFQYYEKEERGRGNFPDRFSARQFPNYSSELNVNALLLGDSALYLCASSLDYQSSYNEQFFGPGTRLTVL.

The chain has TRBV12-2 and TRBJ2-1; the tabulated D call, TRBD2, remains unverified against the DNA. TRBV12-2 is a documented pseudogene. CDR3 length equals 15 residues. CDR3 loop: CASRLGGLMTNEQFF. CDR3 sequence (DNA): TGTGCAAGTCGCTTAGGGGGACTGATGACTAATGAGCAGTTCTTC.

This clone has just a few counts. J is TRBJ2-1 and V is TRBV4-1, with TRBD2 as a possible D gene (5 bases). CDR3 length: 13 residues. The V gene's germline CDR1 is MGHRA and CDR2 YSYEKL. V lost 4 bases, J lost 5 bases, and 9 bases lay in between. CDR3 protein: CASSRVGDNEQFF. The DNA of the CDR3 is TGCGCCAGCAGCCGGGTGGGAGACAATGAGCAGTTCTTC.

The CDR3: CASSVGSGVGNTIYF. The CDR3 DNA is TGTGCCAGCAGCGTAGGCTCGGGGGTCGGAAACACCATATATTTT. The V gene is TRBV9, the J gene TRBJ1-3; D is possibly TRBD1 (5 bases). This CDR3 spans 15 amino acids. Germline CDR1 SGDLS, CDR2 YYNGEE. Trimming took 0 bases from V and 4 from J, leaving 11 bases between them.

The chain couples TRBV7-6 to TRBJ2-7, with 8 bases matching TRBD2. J gave up 3 bases and V 6 bases, and 10 bases lay outside the gene matches. CDR1 and CDR2 (germline): SGHVS, FNYEAQ. The CDR3 length is 15 residues. The CDR3 is CASSEGPSGYYEQYF. CDR3 nucleotide sequence: TGTGCCAGCAGTGAAGGGCCTAGCGGGTACTACGAGCAGTACTTC.

This clone was counted only a few times. The chain employs TRBV7-2 and TRBJ1-4, with D tentatively TRBD1 (5 bases). The CDR3 covers 14 residues. The germline V gene has CDR1 SGHTA and CDR2 FQGNSA. Trimming took 3 bases from V and 3 from J, leaving 8 bases between them. This chain's CDR3 is CASSFRAANEKLFF. For the CDR3, the DNA is TGTGCCAGCAGCTTCAGGGCCGCTAATGAAAAACTGTTTTTT.

This chain links TRBV4-2 with TRBJ1-2, with a possible D match to TRBD1 (5 bases). Germline V lookup: CDR1 LGHNA, CDR2 YNFKEQ. This CDR3 comprises 15 residues. The V end lost 5 bases, the J end lost 7 bases, and 20 bases lay between the germline ends. The CDR3: CASSLGGKGLAGYTF. In DNA, the CDR3 is TGTGCCAGCAGCTTGGGCGGCAAGGGGCTCGCTGGCTACACCTTC.

The J gene is TRBJ1-3, the V gene TRBV30; 8 nucleotides align to TRBD1. Trimming cost V 3 bases and J 2 bases; bases outside gene matches: 0. CDR1 and CDR2 (germline): GTSNPN, SVGIG (reference sequence). The CDR3 has 13 residues. CDR3 protein: CAWRQGAGNTIYF. The CDR3 DNA follows: TGTGCCTGGAGACAGGGGGCTGGAAACACCATATATTTT.

The V gene is TRBV5-1, the J gene TRBJ2-2; 9 positions agree with TRBD2. The V and J ends lost 1 base and 6 bases, in that order; junction bases with no gene match: 7. Germline loops: CDR1 SGHRS, CDR2 YFSETQ. CDR3 length: 16 residues. The CDR3 DNA follows: TGCGCCAGCAGCTTGATGTCCGCTAGCGGGGCCGGGGAGCTGTTTTTT. Translation gives CASSLMSASGAGELFF.

The chain joins TRBV4-2 to TRBJ2-7, with 7 bases lining up with TRBD2. The CDR3 sequence is 15 residues long. CDR1 is LGHNA and CDR2 is YNFKEQ in the germline V gene. With 3 bases clipped from V and 0 bases from J, the junction kept 5 bases outside the gene matches. CDR3 coding DNA: TGTGCCAGCAGCCAGGTAGCGGGCGCCTCCTACGAGCAGTACTTC. Residues: CASSQVAGASYEQYF.

The chain links TRBV27 to TRBJ2-7; D is ambiguous. The CDR3 is 12 amino acids. The germline V and J ends were trimmed by 8 bases and 1 base, with 9 bases remaining between them. Germline V lookup: CDR1 MNHEY, CDR2 SMNVEV (reference sequence). Written as DNA, the CDR3 is TGTGCCAGCGGGCTTGGGTCCTACGAGCAGTACTTC. Translated: CASGLGSYEQYF.

V usage is TRBV6-1 and J usage is TRBJ1-5, with D possibly matching TRBD1 (6 bases). Germline-derived CDR1 and CDR2 are MNHNS and SASEGT. The CDR3 consists of 15 residues. V lost 0 bases and J lost 9, with 15 bases in between. The CDR3 nucleotides read TGTGCCAGCAGTGAAGCGGAACAGGGCGATTGGCCCCAGCATTTT. Translation: CASSEAEQGDWPQHF.

The CDR3 DNA reads as TGTGCCAGCAGCTTACTTCCGGGGGGGTACGAGCAGTACTTC. It codes for CASSLLPGGYEQYF. V and J are TRBV7-2 and TRBJ2-7, with TRBD2 matching 8 bases. Per germline, CDR1 SGHTA and CDR2 FQGNSA. The CDR3 is 14 residues long. J gave up 4 bases and V 2 bases, and 4 bases lay outside the gene matches.

V gene TRBV4-3 combines with J gene TRBJ1-5; D is undetermined. There are 13 residues in the CDR3. CDR1 is LGHNA and CDR2 is YSLEER in the germline V gene. V lost 1 base and J lost 5, with 6 bases in between. The CDR3 reads CASSQASHQPQHF. The CDR3 DNA reads TGCGCCAGCAGCCAAGCGTCCCATCAGCCCCAGCATTTT.

CDR3 DNA: TGTGCCAGTAGTACTACCGTAGTCTCTGGAAACACCATATATTTT. Protein sequence: CASSTTVVSGNTIYF. The chain employs TRBV19 and TRBJ1-3; D uncertain. Germline CDR1 LNHDA, CDR2 SQIVND (reference sequence). The V end was cut by 4 bases, the J end by 0 bases, with 10 bases between. The CDR3 spans 15 residues. Full variable domain (missing parts from reference TRBV19 and TRBJ1-3): DGGITQSPKYLFRKEGQNVTLSCEQNLNHDAMYWYRQDPGQGLRLIYYSQIVNDFQKGDIAEGYSVSREKKESFPLTVTSAQKNPTAFYLCASSTTVVSGNTIYFGEGSWLTVV.

This clone was seen more than once but under ten times. The chain couples TRBV19 to TRBJ2-3, with 7 positions matching TRBD2. Germline values: CDR1 LNHDA, CDR2 SQIVND (reference sequence). CDR3 size: 14 residues. With 6 bases clipped from V and 9 bases from J, the junction kept 12 bases outside the gene matches. The chain's CDR3 is CASSQDPSGGTQYF. CDR3 DNA sequence: TGTGCCAGTAGCCAAGACCCTAGCGGAGGGACGCAGTATTTT.

This clone was picked up a small number of times. V and J are TRBV4-1 and TRBJ2-5; a possible D gene is TRBD2 (7 bases). Trimming shortened V by 1 base and J by 3 bases, and 24 bases separated the two germline ends. Germline assignment: CDR1 MGHRA and CDR2 YSYEKL. The CDR3 is 19 amino acids. The CDR3 nucleotides are TGCGCCAGCAGCCAAGGTCAAGGCAGGGGAGGGCTCCGAGAAGAGACCCAGTACTTC. It specifies CASSQGQGRGGLREETQYF.

This clone was seen only a few times. V is TRBV25-1 and J is TRBJ1-4, with 7 bases fitting TRBD1. This CDR3 spans 14 amino acids. Germline CDR1 reads MGHDK; CDR2 reads SYGVNS. V dropped 4 bases and J dropped 5; count of bases not matched to a gene: 4. The CDR3 bases are TGTGCCAGCAGTGTGTGGGGACAGAATGAAAAACTGTTTTTT. Its protein is CASSVWGQNEKLFF.

This chain joins TRBV7-5 and TRBJ2-1; TRBD2, the D gene given by the table, was not confirmed from the DNA. TRBV7-5 is designated a pseudogene. This CDR3 contains 15 residues. The CDR3 coding sequence is TGTGCCAGAAGCCCCTTACCGCTCGGCGGGAATGAGCAGTTCTTC. This encodes CARSPLPLGGNEQFF.

The J gene is TRBJ2-3, the V gene TRBV7-9; unclear D gene. This CDR3 has 14 amino acids. Germline V CDR1 and CDR2: SEHNR, FQNEAQ (reference sequence). The ends were cut back, 5 bases at V and 4 bases at J, with 13 bases in the middle. CDR3 protein: CASSLRIVPDTQYF. CDR3 coding DNA: TGTGCCAGCAGCCTGAGAATCGTGCCAGATACGCAGTATTTT.

This chain uses TRBV5-6 with TRBJ1-2; no firm D call. CDR1 and CDR2 (germline): SGHDT, YYEEEE. Trimming removed 7 bases at V and 4 bases at J, with 11 bases between. The CDR3 length is 12 residues. DNA of the CDR3: TGTGCCAGCTCCGGCCCGGGCTATGGCTACACCTTC. Its translation is CASSGPGYGYTF.

The chain is built from TRBV5-1 and TRBJ2-3; maybe TRBD2 (6 bases). This CDR3 has 14 residues. V lost 3 bases, J lost 0 bases, and 8 bases lay in between. Germline CDR1 and CDR2: SGHRS and YFSETQ. The DNA of the CDR3 is TGCGCCAGCAGCTCGCTAGCGAGCACAGATACGCAGTATTTT. Its protein product is CASSSLASTDTQYF. Looking up the rest from reference TRBV5-1 and TRBJ2-3 gives the full variable domain: KAGVTQTPRYLIKTRGQQVTLSCSPISGHRSVSWYQQTPGQGLQFLFEYFSETQRNKGNFPGRFSGRQFSNSRSEMNVSTLELGDSALYLCASSSLASTDTQYFGPGTRLTVL.